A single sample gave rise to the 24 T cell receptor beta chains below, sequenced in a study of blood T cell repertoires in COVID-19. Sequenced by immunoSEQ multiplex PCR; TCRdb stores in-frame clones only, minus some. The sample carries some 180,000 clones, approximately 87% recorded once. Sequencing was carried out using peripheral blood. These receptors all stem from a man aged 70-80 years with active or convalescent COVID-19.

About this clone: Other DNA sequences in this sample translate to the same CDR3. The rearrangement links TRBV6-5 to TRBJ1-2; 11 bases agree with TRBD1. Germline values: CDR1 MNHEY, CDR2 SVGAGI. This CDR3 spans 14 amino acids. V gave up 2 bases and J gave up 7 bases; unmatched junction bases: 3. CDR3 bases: TGTGCCAGCAGTTACACCGGACAGGGGGCTGGCTACACCTTC. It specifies CASSYTGQGAGYTF.

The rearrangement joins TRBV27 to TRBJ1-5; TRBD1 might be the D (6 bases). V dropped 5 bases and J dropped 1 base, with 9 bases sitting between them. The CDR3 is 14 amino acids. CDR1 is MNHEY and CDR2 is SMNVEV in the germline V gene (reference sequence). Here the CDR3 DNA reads TGTGCCAGCAGTAGCCAGGGGAGCAATCAGCCCCAGCATTTT. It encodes CASSSQGSNQPQHF.

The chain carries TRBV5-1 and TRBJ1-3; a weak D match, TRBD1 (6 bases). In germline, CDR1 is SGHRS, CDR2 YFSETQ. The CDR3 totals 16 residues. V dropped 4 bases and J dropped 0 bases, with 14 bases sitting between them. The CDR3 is CASSLGHQISGNTIYF. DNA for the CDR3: TGCGCCAGCAGCCTGGGACACCAGATCTCTGGAAACACCATATATTTT. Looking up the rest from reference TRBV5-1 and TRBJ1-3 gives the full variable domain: KAGVTQTPRYLIKTRGQQVTLSCSPISGHRSVSWYQQTPGQGLQFLFEYFSETQRNKGNFPGRFSGRQFSNSRSEMNVSTLELGDSALYLCASSLGHQISGNTIYFGEGSWLTVV.

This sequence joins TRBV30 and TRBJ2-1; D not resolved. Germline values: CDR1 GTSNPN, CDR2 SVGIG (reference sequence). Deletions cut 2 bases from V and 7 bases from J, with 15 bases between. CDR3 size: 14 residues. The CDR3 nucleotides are TGTGCCTGGAGTCTTGTACTAAGCGTGAATGAGCAGTTCTTC. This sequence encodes CAWSLVLSVNEQFF.

In DNA form, the CDR3 reads TGCGCCAGCAGACTCGGACAGGGGGTAGGCTCCGGTGGAAACACCATATATTTT. It codes for CASRLGQGVGSGGNTIYF. This rearrangement joins TRBV10-2 to TRBJ1-3; 10 bases agree with TRBD1. Germline V gene sequence: CDR1 WSHSY, CDR2 SAAADI. J lost 3 bases, V lost 6 bases, and 14 bases had no gene match. This CDR3 spans 18 amino acids.

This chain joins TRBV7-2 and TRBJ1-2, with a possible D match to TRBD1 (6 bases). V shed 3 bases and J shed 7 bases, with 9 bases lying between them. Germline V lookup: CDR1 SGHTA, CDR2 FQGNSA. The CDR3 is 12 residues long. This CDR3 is CASSLDSSGYTF. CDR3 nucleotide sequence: TGTGCCAGCAGCTTGGACAGCTCTGGCTACACCTTC.

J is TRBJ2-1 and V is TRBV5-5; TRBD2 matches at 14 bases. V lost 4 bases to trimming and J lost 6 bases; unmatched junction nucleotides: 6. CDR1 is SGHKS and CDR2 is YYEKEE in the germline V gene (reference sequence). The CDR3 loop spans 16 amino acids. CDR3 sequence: CASSVTGTSGSNEQFF. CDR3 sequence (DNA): TGTGCCAGCAGCGTTACCGGGACTAGCGGGAGCAATGAGCAGTTCTTC.

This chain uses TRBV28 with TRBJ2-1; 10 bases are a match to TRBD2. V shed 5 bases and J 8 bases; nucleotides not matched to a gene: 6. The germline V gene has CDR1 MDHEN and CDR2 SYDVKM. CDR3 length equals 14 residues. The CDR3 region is CASSSGTSAHEQFF. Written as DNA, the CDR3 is TGTGCCAGCAGTAGCGGGACTAGCGCCCATGAGCAGTTCTTC. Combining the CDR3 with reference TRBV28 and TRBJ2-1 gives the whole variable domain DVKVTQSSRYLVKRTGEKVFLECVQDMDHENMFWYRQDPGLGLRLIYFSYDVKMKEKGDIPEGYSVSREKKERFSLILESASTNQTSMYLCASSSGTSAHEQFFGPGTRLTVL.

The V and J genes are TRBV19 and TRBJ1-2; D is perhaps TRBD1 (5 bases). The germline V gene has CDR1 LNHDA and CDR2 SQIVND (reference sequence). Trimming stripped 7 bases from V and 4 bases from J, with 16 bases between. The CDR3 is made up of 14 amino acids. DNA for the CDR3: TGTGCCAGTAAGGATCAAGGGGCCGCCTATGGCTACACCTTC. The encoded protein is CASKDQGAAYGYTF.

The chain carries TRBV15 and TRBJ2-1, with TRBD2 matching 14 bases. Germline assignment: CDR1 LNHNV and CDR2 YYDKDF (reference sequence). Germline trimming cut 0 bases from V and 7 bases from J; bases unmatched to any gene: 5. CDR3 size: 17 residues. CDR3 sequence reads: CATSRDRLAGGLNEQFF. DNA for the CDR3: TGTGCCACCAGCAGAGATCGACTAGCGGGAGGGTTGAATGAGCAGTTCTTC.

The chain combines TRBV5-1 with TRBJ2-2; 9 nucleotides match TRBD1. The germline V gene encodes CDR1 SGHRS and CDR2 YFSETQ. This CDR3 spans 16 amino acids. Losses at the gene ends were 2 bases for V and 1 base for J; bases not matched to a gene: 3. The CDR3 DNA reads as TGCGCCAGCAGCTTTATGGGACAGGGGAACACCGGGGAGCTGTTTTTT. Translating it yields CASSFMGQGNTGELFF.

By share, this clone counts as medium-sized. The CDR3 loop reads CASRLKGAYNSPLHF. The CDR3 coding sequence is TGTGCCAGCAGACTAAAGGGGGCCTATAATTCACCCCTCCACTTT. This chain connects TRBV13 to TRBJ1-6; TRBD1 is a possible D gene (6 bases). This CDR3 comprises 15 residues. CDR1 and CDR2 (germline): PRHDT, FYEKMQ (reference sequence). V shed 6 bases and J shed 2 bases, with 11 bases lying between them.

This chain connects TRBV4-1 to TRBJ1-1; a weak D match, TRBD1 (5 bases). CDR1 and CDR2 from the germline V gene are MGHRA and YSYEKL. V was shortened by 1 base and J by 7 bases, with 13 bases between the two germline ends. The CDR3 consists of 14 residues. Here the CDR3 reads CASSQGQLTGEAFF. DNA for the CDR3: TGCGCCAGCAGCCAAGGCCAGCTAACAGGTGAAGCTTTCTTT.

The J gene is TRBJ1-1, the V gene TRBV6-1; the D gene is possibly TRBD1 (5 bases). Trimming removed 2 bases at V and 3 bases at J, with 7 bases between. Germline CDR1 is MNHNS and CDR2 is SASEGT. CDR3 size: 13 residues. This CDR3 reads CASSEQGHTEAFF. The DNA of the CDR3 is TGTGCCAGCAGTGAACAGGGTCACACTGAAGCTTTCTTT.

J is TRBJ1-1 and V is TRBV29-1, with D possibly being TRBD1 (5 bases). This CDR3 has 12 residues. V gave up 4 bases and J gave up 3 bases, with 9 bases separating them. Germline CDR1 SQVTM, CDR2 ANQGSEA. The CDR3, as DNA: TGCAGCGTTGCGCTCAGGGACACTGAAGCTTTCTTT. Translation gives CSVALRDTEAFF.

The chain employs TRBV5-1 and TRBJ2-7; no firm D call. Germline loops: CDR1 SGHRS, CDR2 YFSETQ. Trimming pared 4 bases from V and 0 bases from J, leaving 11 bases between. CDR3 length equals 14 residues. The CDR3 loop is CASSPGRSSYEQYF. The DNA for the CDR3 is TGCGCCAGCAGCCCGGGTAGAAGCTCCTACGAGCAGTACTTC.

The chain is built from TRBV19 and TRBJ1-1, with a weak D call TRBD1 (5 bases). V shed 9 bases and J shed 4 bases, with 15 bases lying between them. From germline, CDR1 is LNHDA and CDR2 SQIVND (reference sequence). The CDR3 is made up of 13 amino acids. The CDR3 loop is CASTSGRVTEAFF. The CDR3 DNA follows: TGTGCCAGCACTTCAGGGAGGGTCACTGAAGCTTTCTTT. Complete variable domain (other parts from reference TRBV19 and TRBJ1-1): DGGITQSPKYLFRKEGQNVTLSCEQNLNHDAMYWYRQDPGQGLRLIYYSQIVNDFQKGDIAEGYSVSREKKESFPLTVTSAQKNPTAFYLCASTSGRVTEAFFGQGTRLTVV.

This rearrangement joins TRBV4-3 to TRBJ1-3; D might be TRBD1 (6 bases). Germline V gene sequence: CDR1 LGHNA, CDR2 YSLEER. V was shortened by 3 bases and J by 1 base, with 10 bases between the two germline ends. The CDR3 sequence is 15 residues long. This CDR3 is CASSHPGTSGNTIYF. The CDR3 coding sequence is TGCGCCAGCAGCCACCCCGGGACATCTGGAAACACCATATATTTT.

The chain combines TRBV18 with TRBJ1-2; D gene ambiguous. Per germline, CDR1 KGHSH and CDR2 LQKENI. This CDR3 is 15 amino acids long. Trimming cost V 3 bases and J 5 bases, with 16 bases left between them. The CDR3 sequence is CASSPREASWYGYTF. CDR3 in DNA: TGTGCCAGCTCACCCCGTGAGGCCTCGTGGTATGGCTACACCTTC.

The CDR3 loop is CASSRQHTLGYGYTF. The CDR3 DNA reads as TGTGCCAGCAGCCGGCAGCATACGCTAGGCTATGGCTACACCTTC. The rearrangement joins TRBV14 to TRBJ1-2; D is undetermined. In germline, CDR1 is SGHDN, CDR2 FVKESK. Deletions cut 4 bases from V and 4 bases from J, with 16 bases between. The CDR3 has 15 residues. The full variable domain, rest sourced from reference TRBV14 and TRBJ1-2, is EAGVTQFPSHSVIEKGQTVTLRCDPISGHDNLYWYRRVMGKEIKFLLHFVKESKQDESGMPNNRFLAERTGGTYSTLKVQPAELEDSGVYFCASSRQHTLGYGYTFGSGTRLTVV.

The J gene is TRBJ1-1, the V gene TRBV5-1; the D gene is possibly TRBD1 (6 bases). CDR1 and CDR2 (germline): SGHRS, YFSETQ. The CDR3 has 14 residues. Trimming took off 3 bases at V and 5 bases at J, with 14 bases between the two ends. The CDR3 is CASSSGTTWTEAFF. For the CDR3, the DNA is TGCGCCAGCAGCTCCGGGACAACCTGGACTGAAGCTTTCTTT.

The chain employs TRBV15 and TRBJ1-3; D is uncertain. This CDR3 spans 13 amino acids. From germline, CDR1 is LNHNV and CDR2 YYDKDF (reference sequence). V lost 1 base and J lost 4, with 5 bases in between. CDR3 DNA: TGTGCCACCAGCAGAGGAGAGGGAAACACCATATATTTT. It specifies CATSRGEGNTIYF.

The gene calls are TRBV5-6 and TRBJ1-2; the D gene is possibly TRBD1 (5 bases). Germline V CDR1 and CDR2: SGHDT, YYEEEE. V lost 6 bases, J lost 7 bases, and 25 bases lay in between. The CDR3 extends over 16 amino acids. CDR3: CASIIRGGRTRSGYTF. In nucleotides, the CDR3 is TGTGCCAGCATAATTCGGGGGGGTCGGACTAGAAGTGGCTACACCTTC.

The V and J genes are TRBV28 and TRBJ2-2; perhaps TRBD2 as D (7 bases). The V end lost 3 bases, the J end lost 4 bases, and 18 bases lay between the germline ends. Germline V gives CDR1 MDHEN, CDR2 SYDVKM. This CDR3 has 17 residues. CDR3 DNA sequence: TGTGCCAGCAGTTTTCTACAGGGATGGGAGGGCACCGGGGAGCTGTTTTTT. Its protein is CASSFLQGWEGTGELFF.